The 23 T cell receptor beta chains presented below share a single source sample, sequenced in a study of Ad26.COV2.S vaccination and SARS-CoV-2 variants. The method was immunoSEQ multiplex PCR; TCRdb's version includes in-frame clones alone and lacks a portion of them. The sample records about 460,000 clones, 89% being singletons. As for treatment: about 20 received Ad26.COV2.S at low or high dose, single or two shots; five or six received placebo; per-sample allocation not given. Repertoires come from day 63 after the first vaccine or placebo injection. The material sequenced was peripheral blood, taken in a trial of Ad26.COV2.S vaccine versus placebo. All receptors come from a person between 18 and 60 years old who received the Ad26.COV2.S COVID-19 vaccine or a placebo.

The gene calls are TRBV5-3 and TRBJ2-7; D may be TRBD2 (6 bases). TRBV5-3 falls under the ORF class, with uncertain function. The V gene lost 1 base and the J gene lost 1 base, with 12 bases spanning the gap. The CDR3 totals 15 residues. The CDR3 region is CARSLKAGKSYEQYF. CDR3 DNA: TGTGCCAGAAGCTTGAAGGCGGGGAAGTCCTACGAGCAGTACTTC.

The chain couples TRBV30 to TRBJ2-1; D may correspond to TRBD1 or TRBD2 (5 bases each). Trimming shortened V by 2 bases and J by 5 bases, and 13 bases separated the two germline ends. The CDR3 is 14 amino acids. Germline V gene lookup returns CDR1 GTSNPN and CDR2 SVGIG (reference sequence). The CDR3 nucleotides are TGTGCCTGGAGTATCTTGGGGCGGGACAATGAGCAGTTCTTC. Translated: CAWSILGRDNEQFF.

This clone was seen a few times. J is TRBJ1-6 and V is TRBV6-8; TRBD1 might be the D (6 bases). Germline CDR1 is MNHGY and CDR2 is SAAAGT. This CDR3 comprises 13 residues. V was pared by 5 bases and J by 12 bases, with 14 bases between. CDR3 amino acids: CASSKQGCRPLHF. The CDR3 DNA follows: TGTGCCAGCAGTAAACAGGGATGTCGACCCCTCCACTTT.

This chain joins TRBV27 and TRBJ2-1, with 13 positions matching TRBD2. The CDR3 runs to 16 residues. Germline V CDR1 and CDR2: MNHEY, SMNVEV (reference sequence). J was trimmed by 10 bases and V by 6 bases; bases with no gene match: 12. As DNA, the CDR3 is TGTGCCAGCAGCAACAAAGGACTAGCGGGAGTGGTCGAGCAGTTCTTC. This sequence encodes CASSNKGLAGVVEQFF.

As to this clone: Other DNA variants within this sample encode the same CDR3. This sequence joins TRBV27 and TRBJ2-7; 12 bases are shared with TRBD2. Germline lookup yields CDR1 MNHEY and CDR2 SMNVEV (reference sequence). The CDR3 length is 15 residues. Trimming removed 6 bases from V and 1 base from J; junction bases left unmatched: 4. This chain's CDR3 is CASSRGLAGSYEQYF. CDR3 nucleotide sequence: TGTGCCAGCAGCCGAGGACTAGCGGGGTCCTACGAGCAGTACTTC.

The V gene is TRBV18, the J gene TRBJ2-1, with D possibly TRBD1 on 6 matching bases. The V gene's germline CDR1 is KGHSH and CDR2 LQKENI. CDR3 length: 19 residues. V was trimmed by 3 bases and J by 8 bases, leaving 29 bases between them. CDR3 nucleotides: TGTGCCAGCTCACCGAACCTCCGGGACACCATAACCTCCATCGATGAGCAGTTCTTC. Residues: CASSPNLRDTITSIDEQFF.

The chain uses TRBV27 and TRBJ2-1; TRBD2 matches at 7 bases. J gave up 8 bases and V 5 bases, and 18 bases lay outside the gene matches. CDR3 length equals 17 residues. Germline CDR1 is MNHEY and CDR2 is SMNVEV (reference sequence). The CDR3 sequence is CASSKGPGLPWGDEQFF. The CDR3 coding sequence is TGTGCCAGCAGTAAAGGGCCGGGACTACCTTGGGGTGATGAGCAGTTCTTC.

The chain uses TRBV12-2 and TRBJ1-1. TRBV12-2 is marked as a pseudogene. The CDR3 sequence is 16 residues long. The CDR3 spells CASRLVVVYLNTEAFF. CDR3 DNA: TGTGCAAGTCGCTTAGTCGTGGTATATCTGAACACTGAAGCTTTCTTT.

The chain uses TRBV10-3 and TRBJ2-7; 7 bases map to TRBD2. Losses at the gene ends were 1 base for V and 2 bases for J; bases not matched to a gene: 2. CDR1 and CDR2 from the germline V gene are ENHRY and SYGVKD. CDR3 length: 14 residues. CDR3: CAISEWGGAYEQYF. In DNA form, the CDR3 reads TGTGCCATCAGTGAGTGGGGAGGGGCCTACGAGCAGTACTTC.

The chain recombines TRBV28 with TRBJ2-6; 9 nucleotides line up with TRBD1. Trimming removed 6 bases from V and 1 base from J; junction bases left unmatched: 7. This CDR3 contains 17 residues. Germline loops: CDR1 MDHEN, CDR2 SYDVKM. CDR3 protein: CASSVGQGFSGANVLTF. The CDR3 DNA reads TGTGCCAGCAGCGTTGGACAGGGGTTTTCTGGGGCCAACGTCCTGACTTTC. The variable domain in full, completed from reference TRBV28 and TRBJ2-6, reads DVKVTQSSRYLVKRTGEKVFLECVQDMDHENMFWYRQDPGLGLRLIYFSYDVKMKEKGDIPEGYSVSREKKERFSLILESASTNQTSMYLCASSVGQGFSGANVLTFGAGSRLTVL.

This rearrangement joins TRBV28 to TRBJ1-4, with D unclear. The CDR3 is 15 amino acids. Germline V gene lookup returns CDR1 MDHEN and CDR2 SYDVKM. The V end lost 5 bases, the J end lost 8 bases, and 18 bases lay between the germline ends. CDR3 in DNA: TGTGCCAGCAGTCGGGCCCACTCCGCCCAAGAAAAACTGTTTTTT. The encoded protein is CASSRAHSAQEKLFF.

J is TRBJ1-4 and V is TRBV30; the match to TRBD1 covers 7 bases. Trimming cost V 5 bases and J 3 bases; bases outside gene matches: 6. The CDR3 totals 14 residues. Germline V lookup: CDR1 GTSNPN, CDR2 SVGIG (reference sequence). As DNA, the CDR3 is TGTGCCTGGGACGCGGGACAGCCTAATGAAAAACTGTTTTTT. Residues: CAWDAGQPNEKLFF.

In this sample, this clone turned up a few times. The rearrangement links TRBV7-9 to TRBJ1-1; no clear D. The germline V gene encodes CDR1 SEHNR and CDR2 FQNEAQ (reference sequence). V was pared by 7 bases and J by 1 base, with 7 bases between. The CDR3 is 12 residues long. The CDR3 nucleotides are TGTGCCAGCATGATCAAGAACACTGAAGCTTTCTTT. Amino acids: CASMIKNTEAFF.

This clone was observed once. The chain couples TRBV12-3 or TRBV12-4 to TRBJ2-1; D ambiguous. V gave up 6 bases and J gave up 6 bases, with 12 bases separating them. The CDR3 runs to 13 residues. CDR3 loop: CASSRSYGNEQFF. As DNA, the CDR3 is TGTGCCAGCAGCCGTAGTTATGGCAATGAGCAGTTCTTC.

The CDR3 DNA follows: TGTGCCAGCAGCCAAGTAAATCCGGTCCAGGGCTACACCTTC. Encoded protein: CASSQVNPVQGYTF. This sequence joins TRBV3-1 (or the pseudogene TRBV3-2) and TRBJ1-2, with unresolved D. The CDR3 has 14 amino acids. Germline CDR1 is LGHDT and CDR2 is YNNKEL (reference sequence). Trimming took off 1 base at V and 8 bases at J, with 14 bases between the two ends.

CDR3 residues: CASSVSWSRGPEAFF. Written as DNA, the CDR3 is TGTGCCAGCAGCGTAAGTTGGAGCAGGGGACCTGAAGCTTTCTTT. The chain uses TRBV9 and TRBJ1-1; D might be TRBD1 (6 bases). Germline V gene data show CDR1 as SGDLS and CDR2 as YYNGEE. V lost 1 base to trimming and J lost 6 bases, with 16 bases between them. The CDR3 covers 15 residues.

The rearrangement joins TRBV9 to TRBJ1-4; TRBD1 might be the D (6 bases). V was shortened by 4 bases and J by 0 bases, with 10 bases between the two germline ends. This CDR3 contains 15 residues. Germline V gene lookup returns CDR1 SGDLS and CDR2 YYNGEE. In DNA form, the CDR3 reads TGTGCCAGCAGCCGTCGGGACACAACTAATGAAAAACTGTTTTTT. This encodes CASSRRDTTNEKLFF. Based on the CDR3 plus reference TRBV9 and TRBJ1-4, the full variable domain is DSGVTQTPKHLITATGQRVTLRCSPRSGDLSVYWYQQSLDQGLQFLIQYYNGEERAKGNILERFSAQQFPDLHSELNLSSLELGDSALYFCASSRRDTTNEKLFFGSGTQLSVL.

The rearrangement joins TRBV28 to TRBJ2-5; a possible D gene is TRBD2 (5 bases). This CDR3 spans 15 amino acids. Per germline, CDR1 MDHEN and CDR2 SYDVKM. The V end was cut by 2 bases, the J end by 2 bases, with 12 bases between. The CDR3 nucleotides read TGTGCCAGCAGTTTACCTCTGGCGGGTCAAGAGACCCAGTACTTC. The encoded protein is CASSLPLAGQETQYF. The full variable domain, its missing parts supplied by reference TRBV28 and TRBJ2-5, is DVKVTQSSRYLVKRTGEKVFLECVQDMDHENMFWYRQDPGLGLRLIYFSYDVKMKEKGDIPEGYSVSREKKERFSLILESASTNQTSMYLCASSLPLAGQETQYFGPGTRLLVL.

The gene calls are TRBV5-4 and TRBJ2-1; 9 nucleotides line up with TRBD2. J lost 7 bases, V lost 4 bases, and 9 bases had no gene match. Per the germline V gene, CDR1 is SGHNT and CDR2 is YYREEE (reference sequence). This CDR3 contains 15 residues. CDR3: CASSPIAGVGNEQFF. The CDR3 nucleotides read TGTGCCAGCAGCCCGATAGCGGGAGTCGGGAATGAGCAGTTCTTC. Combining the CDR3 with reference TRBV5-4 and TRBJ2-1 gives the whole variable domain ETGVTQSPTHLIKTRGQQVTLRCSSQSGHNTVSWYQQALGQGPQFIFQYYREEENGRGNFPPRFSGLQFPNYSSELNVNALELDDSALYLCASSPIAGVGNEQFFGPGTRLTVL.

This chain joins TRBV7-2 and TRBJ2-1; no clear D gene. Trimming left V 5 bases short and J 5 bases short, with 13 bases between. The CDR3 length is 14 residues. Germline CDR1 SGHTA, CDR2 FQGNSA. CDR3 residues: CASSDALNNNEQFF. CDR3 bases: TGTGCCAGCAGCGACGCCCTAAATAACAATGAGCAGTTCTTC.

The chain links TRBV5-4 to TRBJ2-3, with D perhaps TRBD2 (6 bases). The germline V gene encodes CDR1 SGHNT and CDR2 YYREEE (reference sequence). The CDR3 runs to 15 residues. With 4 bases removed from V and 0 bases from J, the gap between germline ends came to 12 bases. The CDR3 is CASSMNSGSTDTQYF. DNA of the CDR3: TGTGCCAGCAGCATGAATAGCGGCAGCACAGATACGCAGTATTTT.

The V and J genes are TRBV30 and TRBJ1-4; no firm D call. The CDR3 contains 13 residues. CDR1 is GTSNPN, CDR2 SVGIG, per germline (reference sequence). Deletions cut 0 bases from V and 4 bases from J, with 6 bases between. The CDR3 loop reads CAWSVQSNEKLFF. The CDR3 DNA reads TGTGCCTGGAGTGTACAGAGTAATGAAAAACTGTTTTTT.

The genes are TRBV6-5 and TRBJ2-5, with a possible D match to TRBD1 (6 bases). This CDR3 is 16 amino acids long. Germline lookup yields CDR1 MNHEY and CDR2 SVGAGI. V was shortened by 1 base and J by 0 bases, with 12 bases between the two germline ends. The CDR3 DNA is TGTGCCAGCAGTTACTATGCCGACAGGTACCAAGAGACCCAGTACTTC. Amino acid sequence: CASSYYADRYQETQYF.